This T cell receptor (beta chain) comes out of a study of blood T cell repertoires in COVID-19. This CDR3 comprises 18 residues. Here immunoSEQ multiplex PCR was the method, and the copy in TCRdb shows in-frame clones only, minus some. The sample records 250,000 to 350,000 clones, approximately 89% being singletons. Residents of 24 US areas, aged about 18 to 95 years, made up the participants. Before being deemed recovered, Cohort 3 donors had two negative PCRs, clearance, or symptom resolution. This chain connects TRBV21-1 to TRBJ2-5; the table assigns TRBD1, which was not confirmed against the DNA. TRBV21-1 is assigned pseudogene status. The clonotype was recovered from a woman under 40 who had recovered from COVID-19. Source material: PBMCs or T cells enriched from blood (not recorded which). The CDR3 DNA reads TGTGCCAGCAGCATCCAGTCCCGGGACAGGGATGAATGGGAGACCCAGTACTTC. It codes for CASSIQSRDRDEWETQYF.